This T cell receptor (beta chain) stems from a study of blood T cell repertoires in COVID-19 (dated by TCRdb to the early 2020s). With regard to the full study: Samples from collaborators originated in the United States, Italy and Spain and spanned both the acute and convalescent phases of COVID-19. The material from the prospective study consisted of cDNA or gDNA derived from T cells, B-cell-depleted T cells, or PBMCs. Deeply sampled blood TCRbeta repertoires from subjects exposed to, actively infected with, or recovered from COVID-19 were included in the dataset. A freely available public database, intended as a resource for researchers studying the immune response to SARS-CoV-2, is where the repertoires were released. The samples were drawn from two sources: the first 160 participants of the ongoing ImmuneRACE study, and about 1,300 subjects contributed by 6 global collaborators. Nearly every sample came with metadata listing a de-identified subject ID, COVID-19 status, age in years and sex. Where available, HLA class I and class II types were taken from metadata supplied by the sample provider and were not determined by assay-based typing.

Study-wide conclusions, independent of this receptor: How much clinical and demographic metadata was included differed by source and by participant, and the metadata was provided uncurated.

This clone has just one count. No cognate antigen has been identified for it. No clone much larger than this one lies a single base away; base qualities are absent. TCRbeta CDR3 regions were amplified from genomic DNA by means of the immunoSEQ Assay, a bias-controlled multiplex PCR. As for the authors' bioinformatics: Nucleated cell counts per sample were estimated from amplification of reference gene primers within the assay. To quantify the absolute abundance of each unique TCRbeta CDR3 rearrangement, sequence reads were collapsed and filtered. For each sample, productive Simpson clonality was calculated as the square root of Simpson's diversity index over productive rearrangements. TCRdb provides this immuneACCESS table in a form limited to in-frame rearrangements. Some clones are lacking; in checked studies, under half of them reflect an unresolved V gene, and why the rest are absent is not known. Clone size and V and J calls were adopted from that table, with D and trimming inferred from the DNA. The sample contains about 240,000 clones, 83% of them found a single time. The ten largest clones add up to 3% to 4.5% of the sample.

The germline V gene specifies SGHRS as CDR1 and YFSETQ as CDR2. From the cysteine up to the phenylalanine, the CDR3 has a length of 15 residues. CDR3 DNA is the only sequence kept; it has 45 bases, read in frame from the first base. Trimming takes 0 bases off V and 4 bases off J; junction bases not matched to a gene: 6. In the prospective study, participants were roughly 18 to 89 years old, resided in 24 geographic areas of the United States, and were enrolled through a virtual design. Cohort assignment in the prospective study relied on participant-reported clinical history from a screening survey and a study questionnaire. Exposed participants had been in contact with someone with a PCR-confirmed or clinician-diagnosed COVID-19 case within 2 weeks of study entry. In the prospective study, whole blood, serum and a nasopharyngeal or oropharyngeal swab were collected from each participant by mobile phlebotomists. Prospective study participants could optionally give additional blood draws and questionnaires over an approximately two-month period. Before DNA extraction, blood samples from the prospective study were shipped at room temperature or frozen.

The sequenced sample was PBMCs or T cells enriched from blood (not recorded which). The receptor comes from a woman aged 40 to 50 who had been exposed to COVID-19. The receptor chain draws on TRBV5-1 and TRBJ1-2; TRBD1 fits 7 bases in the junction. The CDR3 corresponds to CASSLVTGVGYGYTF. The DNA is TGCGCCAGCAGCTTGGTAACAGGGGTAGGCTATGGCTACACCTTC.